The T cell receptor beta chain described here comes from a study of blood T cell repertoires in COVID-19. Study-wide background: Acute and convalescent COVID-19 samples came from the United States, Italy and Spain. From T cells, B-cell-depleted T cells, or PBMCs came the material, which was cDNA or gDNA.

Trimming cost V 2 bases and J 3 bases, with 14 bases left between them. CDR3 length equals 16 residues. The V gene's germline CDR1 is MNHEY and CDR2 SVGEGT. As processed by the authors: From reference gene primer amplification, estimates of nucleated cell counts were derived. Sequenced by immunoSEQ multiplex PCR; TCRdb stores in-frame clones only, minus some. V, J and clone size were drawn from that table, and D and trimming were deduced from the DNA. The sample includes fewer than 200,000 clones, over 70% seen only once; the top ten take less than 7%. This sequence originates from a man in his 60s with acute or convalescent COVID-19. The chain recombines TRBV6-2 or TRBV6-3 with TRBJ1-5, with a possible D match to TRBD1 (5 bases). Sequencing used peripheral blood. CDR3 sequence (DNA): TGTGCCAGCAGTTACGGGACTCCTCACCTCAATCAGCCCCAGCATTTT. Translated: CASSYGTPHLNQPQHF.